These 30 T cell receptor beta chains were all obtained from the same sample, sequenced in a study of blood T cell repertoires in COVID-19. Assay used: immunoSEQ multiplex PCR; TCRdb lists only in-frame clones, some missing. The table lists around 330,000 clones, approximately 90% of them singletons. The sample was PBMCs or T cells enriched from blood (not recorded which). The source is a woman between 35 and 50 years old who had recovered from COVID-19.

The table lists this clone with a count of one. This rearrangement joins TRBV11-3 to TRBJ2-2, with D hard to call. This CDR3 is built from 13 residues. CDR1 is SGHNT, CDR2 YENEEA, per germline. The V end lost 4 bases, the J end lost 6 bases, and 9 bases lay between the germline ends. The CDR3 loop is CASSSDRAGELFF. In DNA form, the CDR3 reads TGTGCCAGCAGCTCAGACCGCGCCGGGGAGCTGTTTTTT.

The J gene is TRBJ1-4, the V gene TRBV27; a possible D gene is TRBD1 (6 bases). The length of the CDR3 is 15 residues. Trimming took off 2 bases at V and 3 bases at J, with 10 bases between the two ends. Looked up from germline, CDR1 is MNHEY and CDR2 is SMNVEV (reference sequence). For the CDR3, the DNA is TGTGCCAGCAGTTTAACAGGGTTGGCTAATGAAAAACTGTTTTTT. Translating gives CASSLTGLANEKLFF.

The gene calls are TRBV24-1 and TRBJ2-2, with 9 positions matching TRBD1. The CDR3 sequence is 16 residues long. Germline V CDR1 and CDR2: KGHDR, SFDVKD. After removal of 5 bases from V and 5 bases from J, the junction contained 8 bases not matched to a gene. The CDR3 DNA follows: TGTGCCACCAGTGCACACAGGGGGCGAGAGACCGGGGAGCTGTTTTTT. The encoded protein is CATSAHRGRETGELFF.

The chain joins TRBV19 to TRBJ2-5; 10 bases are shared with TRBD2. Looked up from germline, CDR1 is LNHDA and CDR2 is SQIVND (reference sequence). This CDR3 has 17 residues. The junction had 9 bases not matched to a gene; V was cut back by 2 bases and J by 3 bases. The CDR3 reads CASSIRPRTSGKETQYF. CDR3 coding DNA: TGTGCCAGTAGTATACGACCGAGGACTAGCGGTAAAGAGACCCAGTACTTC.

The CDR3 DNA is TGTGCCAGCCCGGTAGGGGGAGACACTGAAGCTTTCTTT. Amino acids: CASPVGGDTEAFF. This rearrangement joins TRBV6-4 to TRBJ1-1; weak D call: TRBD1 (6 bases). V lost 8 bases and J lost 3, with 13 bases in between. CDR1 and CDR2 from the germline V gene are MRHNA and SNTAGT. The CDR3 has 13 amino acids.

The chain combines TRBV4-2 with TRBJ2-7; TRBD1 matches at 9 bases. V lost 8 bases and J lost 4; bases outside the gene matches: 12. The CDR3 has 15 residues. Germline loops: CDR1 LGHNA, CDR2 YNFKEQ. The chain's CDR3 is CASQRVGGQGYEQYF. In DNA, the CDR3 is TGTGCCAGCCAGAGAGTTGGAGGACAGGGGTACGAGCAGTACTTC.

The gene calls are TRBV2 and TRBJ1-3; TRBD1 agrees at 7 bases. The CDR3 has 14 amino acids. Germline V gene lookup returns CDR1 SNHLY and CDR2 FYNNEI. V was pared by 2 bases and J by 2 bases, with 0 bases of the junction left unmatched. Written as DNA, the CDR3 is TGTGCCAGCAGTGAACAGGGGGCTGGAAACACCATATATTTT. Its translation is CASSEQGAGNTIYF.

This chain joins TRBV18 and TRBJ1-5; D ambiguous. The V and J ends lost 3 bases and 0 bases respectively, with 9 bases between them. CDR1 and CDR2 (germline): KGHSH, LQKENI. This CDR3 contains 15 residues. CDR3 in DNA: TGTGCCAGCTCACCGGCGGGTAATAGCAATCAGCCCCAGCATTTT. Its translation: CASSPAGNSNQPQHF.

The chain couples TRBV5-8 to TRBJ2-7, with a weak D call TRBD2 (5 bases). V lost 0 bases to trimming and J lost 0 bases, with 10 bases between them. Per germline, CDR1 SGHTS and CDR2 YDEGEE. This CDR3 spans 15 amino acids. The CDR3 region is CASSLVGLISYEQYF. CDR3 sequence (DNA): TGTGCCAGCAGCTTGGTCGGACTGATCTCCTACGAGCAGTACTTC.

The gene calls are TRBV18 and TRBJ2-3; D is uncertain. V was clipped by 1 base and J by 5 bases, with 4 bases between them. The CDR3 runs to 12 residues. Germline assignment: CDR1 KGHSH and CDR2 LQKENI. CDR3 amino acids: CASSPQQDTQYF. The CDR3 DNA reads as TGTGCCAGCTCACCACAGCAAGATACGCAGTATTTT.

The CDR3 loop is CAIRQGPNTEAFF. The CDR3 bases are TGTGCCATCAGACAGGGCCCGAACACTGAAGCTTTCTTT. The chain carries TRBV10-3 and TRBJ1-1, with TRBD1 as a possible D gene (6 bases). The CDR3 sequence is 13 residues long. With 6 bases removed from V and 1 base from J, the gap between germline ends came to 9 bases. CDR1 is ENHRY and CDR2 is SYGVKD in the germline V gene.

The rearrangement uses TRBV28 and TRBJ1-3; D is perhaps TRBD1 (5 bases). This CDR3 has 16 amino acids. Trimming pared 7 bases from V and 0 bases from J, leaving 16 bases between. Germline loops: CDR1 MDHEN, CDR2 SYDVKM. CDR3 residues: CASTPGGASSGNTIYF. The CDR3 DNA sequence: TGTGCCAGCACCCCGGGAGGGGCTAGCTCTGGAAACACCATATATTTT. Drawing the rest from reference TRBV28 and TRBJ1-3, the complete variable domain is DVKVTQSSRYLVKRTGEKVFLECVQDMDHENMFWYRQDPGLGLRLIYFSYDVKMKEKGDIPEGYSVSREKKERFSLILESASTNQTSMYLCASTPGGASSGNTIYFGEGSWLTVV.

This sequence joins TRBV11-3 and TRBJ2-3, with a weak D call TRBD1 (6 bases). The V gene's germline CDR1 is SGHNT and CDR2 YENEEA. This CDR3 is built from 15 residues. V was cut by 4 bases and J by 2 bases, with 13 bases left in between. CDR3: CASSYLRQATDTQYF. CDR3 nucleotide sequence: TGTGCCAGCAGCTATCTAAGACAGGCCACAGATACGCAGTATTTT.

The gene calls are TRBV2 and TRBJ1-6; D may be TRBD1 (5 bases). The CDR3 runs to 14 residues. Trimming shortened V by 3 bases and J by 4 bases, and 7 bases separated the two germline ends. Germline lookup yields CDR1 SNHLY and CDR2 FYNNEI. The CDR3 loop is CASSDRVYNSPLHF. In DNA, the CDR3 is TGTGCCAGCAGTGACAGGGTGTATAATTCACCCCTCCACTTT.

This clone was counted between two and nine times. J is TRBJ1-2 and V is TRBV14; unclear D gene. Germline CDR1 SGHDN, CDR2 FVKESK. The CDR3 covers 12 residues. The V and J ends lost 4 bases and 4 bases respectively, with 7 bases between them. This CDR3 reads CASSRETYGYTF. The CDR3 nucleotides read TGTGCCAGCAGCCGGGAGACCTATGGCTACACCTTC. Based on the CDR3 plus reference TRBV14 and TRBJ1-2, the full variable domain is EAGVTQFPSHSVIEKGQTVTLRCDPISGHDNLYWYRRVMGKEIKFLLHFVKESKQDESGMPNNRFLAERTGGTYSTLKVQPAELEDSGVYFCASSRETYGYTFGSGTRLTVV.

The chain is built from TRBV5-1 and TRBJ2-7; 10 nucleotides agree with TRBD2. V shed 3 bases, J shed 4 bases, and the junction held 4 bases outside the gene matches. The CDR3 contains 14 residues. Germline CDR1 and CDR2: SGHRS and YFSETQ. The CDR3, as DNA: TGCGCCAGCAGCTCGGATAGCGGGAGGTACGAGCAGTACTTC. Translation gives CASSSDSGRYEQYF.

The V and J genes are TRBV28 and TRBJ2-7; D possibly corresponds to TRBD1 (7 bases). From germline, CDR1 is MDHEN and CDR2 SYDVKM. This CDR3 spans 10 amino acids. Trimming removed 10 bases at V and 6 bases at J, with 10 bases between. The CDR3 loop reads CATQGGEQYF. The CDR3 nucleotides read TGTGCCACCCAGGGGGGCGAGCAGTACTTC.

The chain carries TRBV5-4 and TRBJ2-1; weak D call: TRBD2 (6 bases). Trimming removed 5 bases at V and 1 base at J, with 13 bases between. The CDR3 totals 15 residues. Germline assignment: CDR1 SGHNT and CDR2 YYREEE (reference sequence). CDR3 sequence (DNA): TGTGCCAGCAGATCCGGGACTTCATCCTACAATGAGCAGTTCTTC. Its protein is CASRSGTSSYNEQFF.

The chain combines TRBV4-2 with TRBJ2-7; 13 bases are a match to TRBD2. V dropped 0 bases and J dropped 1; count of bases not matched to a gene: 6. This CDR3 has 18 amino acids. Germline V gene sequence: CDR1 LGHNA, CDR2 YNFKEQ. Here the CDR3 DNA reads TGTGCCAGCAGCCAAGAAGATCGACTAGCGGGAGGATCCTACGAGCAGTACTTC. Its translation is CASSQEDRLAGGSYEQYF.

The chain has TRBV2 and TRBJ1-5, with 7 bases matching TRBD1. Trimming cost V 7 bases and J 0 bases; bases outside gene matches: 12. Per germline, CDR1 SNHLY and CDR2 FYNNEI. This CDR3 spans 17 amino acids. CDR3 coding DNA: TGTGCCAGCACCCTGGGACAGACAACTTATAGCAATCAGCCCCAGCATTTT. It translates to CASTLGQTTYSNQPQHF.

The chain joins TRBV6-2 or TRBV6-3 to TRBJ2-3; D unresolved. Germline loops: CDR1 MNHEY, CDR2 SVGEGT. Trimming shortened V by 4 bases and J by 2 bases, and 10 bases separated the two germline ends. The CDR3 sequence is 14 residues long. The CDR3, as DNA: TGTGCCAGCAGTTCCACGTGGCTCACAGATACGCAGTATTTT. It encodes CASSSTWLTDTQYF.

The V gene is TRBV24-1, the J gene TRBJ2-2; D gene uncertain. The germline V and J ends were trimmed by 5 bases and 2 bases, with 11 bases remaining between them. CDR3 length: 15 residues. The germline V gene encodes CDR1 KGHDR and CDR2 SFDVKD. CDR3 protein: CATSGFPSNTGELFF. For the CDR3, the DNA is TGTGCCACCAGTGGATTCCCTAGTAACACCGGGGAGCTGTTTTTT.

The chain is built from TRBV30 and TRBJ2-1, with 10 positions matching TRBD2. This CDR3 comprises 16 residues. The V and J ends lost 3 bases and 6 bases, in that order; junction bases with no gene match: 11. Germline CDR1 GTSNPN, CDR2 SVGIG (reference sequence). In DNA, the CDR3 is TGTGCCTGGAGCCCTACTGACAGCGGGGGGGGCAATGAGCAGTTCTTC. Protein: CAWSPTDSGGGNEQFF.

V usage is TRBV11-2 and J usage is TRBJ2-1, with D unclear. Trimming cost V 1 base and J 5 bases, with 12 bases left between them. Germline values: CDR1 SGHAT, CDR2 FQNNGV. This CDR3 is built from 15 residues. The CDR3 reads CASSLGHSRNNEQFF. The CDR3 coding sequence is TGTGCCAGCAGCTTAGGACACAGCCGAAACAATGAGCAGTTCTTC.

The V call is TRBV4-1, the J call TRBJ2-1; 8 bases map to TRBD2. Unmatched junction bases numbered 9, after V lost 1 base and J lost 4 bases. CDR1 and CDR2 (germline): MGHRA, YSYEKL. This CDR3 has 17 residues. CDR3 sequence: CASSQAISGTTYNEQFF. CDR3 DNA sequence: TGCGCCAGCAGCCAAGCAATTAGCGGGACGACTTACAATGAGCAGTTCTTC.

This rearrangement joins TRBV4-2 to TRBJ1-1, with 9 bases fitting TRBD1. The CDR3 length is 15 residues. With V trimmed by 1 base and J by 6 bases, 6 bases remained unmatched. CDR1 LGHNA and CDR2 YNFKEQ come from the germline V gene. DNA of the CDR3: TGTGCCAGCAGCCAAGGTTCTTACAGGGGGCCTGAAGCTTTCTTT. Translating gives CASSQGSYRGPEAFF.

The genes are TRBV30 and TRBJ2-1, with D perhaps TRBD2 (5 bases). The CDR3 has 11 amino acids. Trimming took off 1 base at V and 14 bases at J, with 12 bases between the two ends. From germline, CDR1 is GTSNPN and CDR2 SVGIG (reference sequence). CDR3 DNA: TGTGCCTGGAGTGGCGGGTATCTTGAGTTCTTC. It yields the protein CAWSGGYLEFF.

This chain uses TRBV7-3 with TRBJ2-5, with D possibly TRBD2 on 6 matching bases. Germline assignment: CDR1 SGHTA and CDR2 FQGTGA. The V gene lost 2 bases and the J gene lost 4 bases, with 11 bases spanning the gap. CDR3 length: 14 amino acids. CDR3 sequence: CASSLVGSGETQYF. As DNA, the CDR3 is TGTGCCAGCAGCTTAGTCGGGAGTGGAGAGACCCAGTACTTC.

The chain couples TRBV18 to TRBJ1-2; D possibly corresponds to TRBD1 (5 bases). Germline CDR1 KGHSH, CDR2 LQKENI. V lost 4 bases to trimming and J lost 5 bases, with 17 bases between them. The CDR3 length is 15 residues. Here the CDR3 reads CASSRPQADLYGYTF. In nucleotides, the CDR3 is TGTGCCAGCTCACGGCCACAGGCAGACCTTTATGGCTACACCTTC.

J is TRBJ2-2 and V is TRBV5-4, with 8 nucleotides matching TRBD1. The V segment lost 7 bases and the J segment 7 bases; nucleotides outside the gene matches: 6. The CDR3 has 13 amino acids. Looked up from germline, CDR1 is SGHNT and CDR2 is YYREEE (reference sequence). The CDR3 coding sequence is TGTGCCAGCGGACAGGGTCAGTACGGGGAGCTGTTTTTT. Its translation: CASGQGQYGELFF.